The rows below give T cell receptor beta chains drawn from one sample of a study of Tregs in tolerant kidney transplant recipients. The assay was immunoSEQ multiplex PCR, and TCRdb's table has in-frame clones only and misses some. Of over 50,000 clones listed, approximately 85% are singletons. The sample was Tregs from blood, taken before the transplant. These receptor sequences come from a human donor who received a combined kidney and bone marrow transplant. The CDR3 runs from the conserved cysteine through the conserved F or W. A D gene is named only where the DNA matches it firmly.

j_gene | d_gene | v_gene | len | CDR3nt | CDR3aa
TRBJ1-4 | . | TRBV18 | 15 | TGTGCCAGCTCACCCTTTCGAACAACTAATGAAAAACTGTTTTTT | CASSPFRTTNEKLFF
TRBJ1-5 | . | TRBV12-5 | 19 | TGTGCTAGTGGTTTCTTCACCGGCCCGAACGTCGAGAGCAATCAGCCCCAGCATTTT | CASGFFTGPNVESNQPQHF
TRBJ2-3 | TRBD2 | TRBV28 | 14 | TGTGCCAGCGGAACAGGGATAGCGGGACCTCCGCAGTATTTT | CASGTGIAGPPQYF
TRBJ1-1 | . | TRBV19 | 11 | TGTGCCACCCAAGGGACCTCGGGGGCTTTCTTT | CATQGTSGAFF
TRBJ1-3 | . | TRBV18 | 17 | TGTGCCAGCTCACCCGCCGTTAGGGGCGAGCAAGGAAACACCATATATTTT | CASSPAVRGEQGNTIYF
TRBJ2-5 | . | TRBV5-4 | 13 | TGTGCCAGCAGCTCGGGCCAACAAGAGACCCAGTACTTC | CASSSGQQETQYF
TRBJ1-2 | TRBD1 | TRBV4-1 | 16 | TGCGCCAGCAGCTTTCTGGACAGGGGATTTAACTATGGCTACACCTTC | CASSFLDRGFNYGYTF
TRBJ2-4 | . | TRBV7-4 | 18 | TGTGCCAGCAGCTTAGCGTACTCAGCAGGGAAGGGTTCGAACATTCAGTACTTC | CASSLAYSAGKGSNIQYF
TRBJ2-7 | . | TRBV15 | 16 | TGTGCCACCAGCAGAATCCGCCCCGGAGGGAGTAAAGAGCAGTACTTC | CATSRIRPGGSKEQYF
TRBJ1-3 | . | TRBV2 | 18 | TGTGCCAGCAGTGAGAGCAGGGGACCGTTTCGTTCTGGAAACACCATATATTTT | CASSESRGPFRSGNTIYF